This T cell receptor beta chain was profiled in a study of response to subunit inactivated influenza vaccine. To note about this clonotype: What it binds is not known.

TCRdb re-called the RT-PCR reads with MiXCR, one entry per CDR3 protein. The table has fewer than 700,000 distinct CDR3 sequences, 10% to 15% seen once. Trimming shortened V by 8 bases and J by 0 bases, and 13 bases separated the two germline ends. The CDR3 length is 15 residues. General study results and limits: The authors suggested that few new T cells are recruited per seasonal influenza vaccination.

The V and J genes are TRBV12-3 or TRBV12-4 and TRBJ2-2; D ambiguous. This sequence originates from a man aged 50 to 60 who received an inactivated influenza vaccine. The starting material was PBMCs from blood, obtained roughly 45 days after vaccination. The CDR3 coding sequence is TGTGCCAGCTGCCGTAGCAGAACGAACACCGGGGAGCTGTTTTTT. It translates to CASCRSRTNTGELFF.